The source of this TCR beta chain is a study of shared clonotypes between healthy human individuals. Whole-study findings and limits: Clonotype sharing among the donors was expected to vary with sequencing depth. It was the non-shared clonotypes that had lower generation probabilities than clonotypes shared by all four donors.

On this clone: The antigen is undetermined.

CD45RO negativity and positive selection for CCR7 defined naive CD8 cells, a population that excluded terminally differentiated effector memory CD45RA+ cells. Adults of Caucasian background living in Nashville, Tennessee made up all donors. The CDR3 contains 14 residues. Trimming took off 1 base at V and 3 bases at J, with 13 bases between the two ends. Per germline, CDR1 GTSNPN and CDR2 SVGIG (reference sequence). Study processing details: ImmunoSEQ supplied junction-only sequences lacking quality scores, so filtering was different. Generated by immunoSEQ multiplex PCR, the TCRdb table keeps only in-frame clones and is missing some. V, J and clone size are taken as reported in that table, and D and trimming were inferred from the DNA itself. The sample holds 1.5 million to 2.5 million clones; roughly 95% are singletons and the top ten take roughly 1%.

The rearrangement joins TRBV30 to TRBJ2-7; D unclear. The clonotype was recovered from a man between 18 and 29 years old in good health. The sample taken for sequencing was naive CD8+ T cells sorted from blood. The CDR3 protein is CAWSAGGAYYEQYF. CDR3 nucleotides: TGTGCCTGGAGTGCCGGTGGAGCCTACTACGAGCAGTACTTC.